The present entry profiles one TCR beta chain with its context. The data were taken from a study of blood T cell repertoires in COVID-19. Study at large: The United States, Italy and Spain supplied acute and convalescent COVID-19 samples. The cDNA or gDNA used as material had been derived from T cells, B-cell-depleted T cells, or PBMCs.

In the authors' workflow: From reference gene primer amplification, estimates of nucleated cell counts were derived. Method: immunoSEQ multiplex PCR; TCRdb's copy keeps in-frame clones and lacks some. D and trimming come from the DNA, and the V and J calls and clone size come from that table. The data contain about 39,000 clones, roughly 85% of them singletons. CDR3 length equals 14 residues. The chain has TRBV21-1 and TRBJ2-1; the table's D call of TRBD2 was not tested on the DNA. TRBV21-1 is labeled a pseudogene. Sequenced: peripheral blood. The clonotype originates from a human donor in a cohort sampled during active COVID-19. The CDR3 sequence: CASIPGTTYNEQFF. The DNA of the CDR3 is TGTGCCAGCATCCCCGGGACTACCTACAATGAGCAGTTCTTC.